A selection of T cell receptor beta chains follows, all from one sample in a study of CD8+ T cells in alopecia areata. Profiling relied on immunoSEQ multiplex PCR, and the TCRdb table lists in-frame clones only, not all of them. The table includes approximately 150,000 clones, 50% to 75% detected once. The sequenced sample was CD4+ T cells sorted from blood, obtained at week 56, from a patient treated with tofacitinib. The receptors originated from a human donor with alopecia areata. The CDR3 runs from the conserved cysteine through the conserved F or W. The order of the fields is clone size, J gene, V gene, D gene, CDR3 DNA, CDR3 protein. A D gene is named only where the DNA matches it firmly. Clone size is given for some rows only: seen once, a few or many times, or a class if the clone is expanded.

abundance: few; j_gene: TRBJ1-5; v_gene: TRBV19; d_gene: -; CDR3nt: TGTGCCAGTGGGTTGAGGGGGCCCCAGCATTTT; CDR3aa: CASGLRGPQHF
abundance: -; j_gene: TRBJ2-2; v_gene: TRBV21-1; d_gene: -; CDR3nt: TGTGCCAGCAGTGAAACCGGGGAGCTGTTTTTT; CDR3aa: CASSETGELFF
abundance: -; j_gene: TRBJ2-3; v_gene: TRBV9; d_gene: -; CDR3nt: TGTGCCAGCAGCTCCCGTGGGGCAGATACGCAGTATTTT; CDR3aa: CASSSRGADTQYF
abundance: few; j_gene: TRBJ1-2; v_gene: TRBV29-1; d_gene: -; CDR3nt: TGCAGCGTCCCCTGGGGGGCGGCAGACTATGGCTACACCTTC; CDR3aa: CSVPWGAADYGYTF
abundance: -; j_gene: TRBJ2-7; v_gene: TRBV30; d_gene: TRBD1; CDR3nt: TGTGCCCGTTCCGGGACAGGGTATTCTGAAAGGGGTTACGAGCAGTACTTC; CDR3aa: CARSGTGYSERGYEQYF
abundance: -; j_gene: TRBJ2-5; v_gene: TRBV7-7; d_gene: TRBD1; CDR3nt: TGTGCTAGCAGCCCAGGGGGTGGTAGAGAGACCCAGTACTTC; CDR3aa: CASSPGGGRETQYF
abundance: -; j_gene: TRBJ1-1; v_gene: TRBV6-6; d_gene: -; CDR3nt: TGTGCCAGCAGTCCCCGTGGAGGGGGTGATACTGAAGCTTTCTTT; CDR3aa: CASSPRGGGDTEAFF
abundance: few; j_gene: TRBJ2-2; v_gene: TRBV5-6; d_gene: -; CDR3nt: TGTGCCAGCAGCTTTTCCGGGGAGCTGTTTTTT; CDR3aa: CASSFSGELFF
abundance: -; j_gene: TRBJ1-2; v_gene: TRBV29-1; d_gene: -; CDR3nt: TGCAGCGAGAAGACACTTAACTATGGCTACACCTTC; CDR3aa: CSEKTLNYGYTF
abundance: -; j_gene: TRBJ1-5; v_gene: TRBV30; d_gene: -; CDR3nt: TGTGCCTGGAGTGCGACTTGGGGGGCTAGCAATCAGCCCCAGCATTTT; CDR3aa: CAWSATWGASNQPQHF
abundance: few; j_gene: TRBJ1-6; v_gene: TRBV30; d_gene: -; CDR3nt: TGTGCCTGGGGGCCGAATTCACCCCTCCACTTT; CDR3aa: CAWGPNSPLHF
abundance: once; j_gene: TRBJ1-2; v_gene: TRBV7-9; d_gene: -; CDR3nt: TGTGCCAGCAGCTTAGCTCTGAGGGACCCCGGGATCGGCTACACCTTC; CDR3aa: CASSLALRDPGIGYTF
abundance: -; j_gene: TRBJ2-3; v_gene: TRBV18; d_gene: TRBD1; CDR3nt: TGTGCCAGCTCACGCCTGGGACAGACGGGCACAGATACGCAGTATTTT; CDR3aa: CASSRLGQTGTDTQYF
abundance: -; j_gene: TRBJ2-7; v_gene: TRBV5-1; d_gene: -; CDR3nt: TGCGCCAGCAGCTTGCCAGGGGACGAGCAGTACTTC; CDR3aa: CASSLPGDEQYF
abundance: once; j_gene: TRBJ2-5; v_gene: TRBV15; d_gene: -; CDR3nt: TGTGCCACCAGCAGAGATATATCGGGGGAGGAGACCCAGTACTTC; CDR3aa: CATSRDISGEETQYF
abundance: -; j_gene: TRBJ1-2; v_gene: TRBV7-2; d_gene: -; CDR3nt: TGTGCCAGCAGCTTAGTTTATGGTGGCTACACCTTC; CDR3aa: CASSLVYGGYTF
abundance: -; j_gene: TRBJ1-1; v_gene: TRBV4-1; d_gene: -; CDR3nt: TGCGCCAGCAGCCGAGCACAGGGGAACACTGAAGCTTTCTTT; CDR3aa: CASSRAQGNTEAFF
abundance: -; j_gene: TRBJ1-4; v_gene: TRBV18; d_gene: TRBD1; CDR3nt: TGTGCCAGCTCACGAGGACAGGGTGATGAAAAACTGTTTTTT; CDR3aa: CASSRGQGDEKLFF
abundance: -; j_gene: TRBJ1-3; v_gene: TRBV30; d_gene: TRBD1; CDR3nt: TGTGCCTGGAGACTGTTTGGGACAGGGGCAATCTCTGGAAACACCATATATTTT; CDR3aa: CAWRLFGTGAISGNTIYF
abundance: -; j_gene: TRBJ1-2; v_gene: TRBV19; d_gene: -; CDR3nt: TGTGCCAGTAGCGAGAGGGGCGCAGGGACCTATGGCTACACCTTC; CDR3aa: CASSERGAGTYGYTF
abundance: -; j_gene: TRBJ1-4; v_gene: TRBV12-5; d_gene: -; CDR3nt: TGTGCTAGTGGTTCCAACACGCCGAACCGTGAAAAACTGTTTTTT; CDR3aa: CASGSNTPNREKLFF
abundance: -; j_gene: TRBJ1-1; v_gene: TRBV29-1; d_gene: -; CDR3nt: TGCAGCGTTGGCCAGGTCCTTAACACTGAAGCTTTCTTT; CDR3aa: CSVGQVLNTEAFF
abundance: -; j_gene: TRBJ2-5; v_gene: TRBV29-1; d_gene: TRBD2; CDR3nt: TGCAGCGTTAGGACTAGCGGGGGGACCCAGTACTTC; CDR3aa: CSVRTSGGTQYF
abundance: -; j_gene: TRBJ2-4; v_gene: TRBV6-1; d_gene: -; CDR3nt: TGTGCCAGCAGCGAGGGTTGGGTAGCCAAAAACATTCAGTACTTC; CDR3aa: CASSEGWVAKNIQYF
abundance: -; j_gene: TRBJ2-7; v_gene: TRBV5-1; d_gene: -; CDR3nt: TGCGCCAGCTCTCTGCAGGGGATTGACGAGCAGTACTTC; CDR3aa: CASSLQGIDEQYF
abundance: -; j_gene: TRBJ2-7; v_gene: TRBV9; d_gene: TRBD2; CDR3nt: TGTGCCAGCAGCGTAGGACTAGCGGATTACTACGAGCAGTACTTC; CDR3aa: CASSVGLADYYEQYF
abundance: -; j_gene: TRBJ1-2; v_gene: TRBV4-1; d_gene: -; CDR3nt: TGCGCCAGCAGCCAAGTAGCCGGGAATAACTATGGCTACACCTTC; CDR3aa: CASSQVAGNNYGYTF
abundance: once; j_gene: TRBJ2-1; v_gene: TRBV10-3; d_gene: TRBD2; CDR3nt: TGTGCCATCAGACCAGGGACTAGCGGGGGGGCCCATGAGCAGTTCTTC; CDR3aa: CAIRPGTSGGAHEQFF
abundance: -; j_gene: TRBJ2-4; v_gene: TRBV15; d_gene: -; CDR3nt: TGTGCCACCAGCAGAGATCTGTGGGGAGACATTCAGTACTTC; CDR3aa: CATSRDLWGDIQYF
abundance: few; j_gene: TRBJ1-6; v_gene: TRBV5-1; d_gene: TRBD1; CDR3nt: TGCGCCAGCAGCTCCTGGACAGGGGACAATTCACCCCTCCACTTT; CDR3aa: CASSSWTGDNSPLHF
abundance: -; j_gene: TRBJ1-1; v_gene: TRBV27; d_gene: -; CDR3nt: TGTGCCAGCAGTTCCCTTGCTCGTGGCAGGGAAAACACTGAAGCTTTCTTT; CDR3aa: CASSSLARGRENTEAFF
abundance: few; j_gene: TRBJ2-5; v_gene: TRBV7-9; d_gene: -; CDR3nt: TGTGCCAGCAGCTTAGCGAGCAGGGAAGAGACCCAGTACTTC; CDR3aa: CASSLASREETQYF
abundance: -; j_gene: TRBJ2-5; v_gene: TRBV6-5; d_gene: -; CDR3nt: TGTGCCAGCAGTTTAAATGCCGGGGACCAAGAGACCCAGTACTTC; CDR3aa: CASSLNAGDQETQYF
abundance: few; j_gene: TRBJ2-4; v_gene: TRBV5-1; d_gene: -; CDR3nt: TGCGCCAGCAGATCCTCGACCAGTACCAAAAACATTCAGTACTTC; CDR3aa: CASRSSTSTKNIQYF
abundance: -; j_gene: TRBJ1-1; v_gene: TRBV29-1; d_gene: -; CDR3nt: TGCAGCGTTGGACGAGGGCAGGGAAACACTGAAGCTTTCTTT; CDR3aa: CSVGRGQGNTEAFF
abundance: once; j_gene: TRBJ2-5; v_gene: TRBV30; d_gene: TRBD1; CDR3nt: TGTGCCTGGAGTGTTGGGACAGGCCTTCAAGAGACCCAGTACTTC; CDR3aa: CAWSVGTGLQETQYF
abundance: -; j_gene: TRBJ1-2; v_gene: TRBV27; d_gene: -; CDR3nt: TGTGCCAGCAGTTTATCCCGCGTTGGTGGCTACACCTTC; CDR3aa: CASSLSRVGGYTF
abundance: few; j_gene: TRBJ2-3; v_gene: TRBV9; d_gene: TRBD2; CDR3nt: TGTGCCAGCAGCCCCGAGTCAGGCTACGGGGGGATGGATACGCAGTATTTT; CDR3aa: CASSPESGYGGMDTQYF
abundance: -; j_gene: TRBJ2-3; v_gene: TRBV9; d_gene: TRBD2; CDR3nt: TGTGCCAGCAGCGTAGGAGGGGCAGGGAGGGAGACGCAGTATTTT; CDR3aa: CASSVGGAGRETQYF